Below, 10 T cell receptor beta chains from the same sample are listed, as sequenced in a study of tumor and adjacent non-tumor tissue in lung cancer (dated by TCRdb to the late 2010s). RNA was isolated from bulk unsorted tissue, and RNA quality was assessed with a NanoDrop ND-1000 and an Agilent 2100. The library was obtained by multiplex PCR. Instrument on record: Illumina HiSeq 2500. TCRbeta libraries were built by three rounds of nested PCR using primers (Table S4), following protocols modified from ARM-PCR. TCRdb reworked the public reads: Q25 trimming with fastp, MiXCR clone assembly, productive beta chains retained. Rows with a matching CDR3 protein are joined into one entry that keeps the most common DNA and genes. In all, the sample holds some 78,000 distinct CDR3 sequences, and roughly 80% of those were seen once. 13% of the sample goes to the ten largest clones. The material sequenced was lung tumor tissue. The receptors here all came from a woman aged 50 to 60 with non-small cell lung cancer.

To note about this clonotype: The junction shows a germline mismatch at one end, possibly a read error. In DNA form, the CDR3 reads TGTGCCAGCAGTTTCCGGGGACGAAGATATAGCAATCATCCCCAGCATTTT. As protein: CASSFRGRRYSNHPQHF. J is TRBJ1-5 and V is TRBV12-3 or TRBV12-4; D perhaps matches TRBD1 (5 bases). The CDR3 is 17 amino acids.

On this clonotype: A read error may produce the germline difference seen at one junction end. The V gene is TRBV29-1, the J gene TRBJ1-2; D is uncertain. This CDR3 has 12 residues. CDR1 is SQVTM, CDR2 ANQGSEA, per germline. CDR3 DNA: TGCAGGGTTGAAGATAGGCCGGGTGGCTACACCTTT. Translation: CRVEDRPGGYTF. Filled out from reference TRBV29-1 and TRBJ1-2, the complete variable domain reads SAVISQKPSRDICQRGTSLTIQCQVDSQVTMMFWYRQQPGQSLTLIATANQGSEATYESGFVIDKFPISRPNLTFSTLTVSNMSPEDSSIYLCRVEDRPGGYTFGSGTRLTVV.

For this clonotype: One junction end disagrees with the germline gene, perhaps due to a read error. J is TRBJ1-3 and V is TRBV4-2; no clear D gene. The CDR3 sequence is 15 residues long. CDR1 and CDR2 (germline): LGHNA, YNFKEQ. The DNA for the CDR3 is TGTGCCAGTAGCCAGTATAAAGTCTCAGGAAACACCTTATATTTT. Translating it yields CASSQYKVSGNTLYF.

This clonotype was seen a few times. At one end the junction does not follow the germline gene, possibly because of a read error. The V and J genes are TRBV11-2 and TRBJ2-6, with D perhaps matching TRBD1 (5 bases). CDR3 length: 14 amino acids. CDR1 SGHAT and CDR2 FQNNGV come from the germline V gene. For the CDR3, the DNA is TGTGCCAGCAACTCTAACTATGGGGCCAATGTCCTGACTTTC. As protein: CASNSNYGANVLTF.

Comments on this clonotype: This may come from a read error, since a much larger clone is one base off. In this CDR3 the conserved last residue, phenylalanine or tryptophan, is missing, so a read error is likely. CDR3 nucleotides: TGTGCCACCAGCACCCGCGGGCGCGACACAGATACGCAGTATTCT. Its protein is CATSTRGRDTDTQYS. This sequence joins TRBV15 and TRBJ2-3; a weak D match, TRBD2 (5 bases). Germline V CDR1 and CDR2: LNHNV, YYDKDF (reference sequence). The CDR3 consists of 15 residues. The V end lost 4 bases, the J end lost 2 bases, and 13 bases lay between the germline ends.

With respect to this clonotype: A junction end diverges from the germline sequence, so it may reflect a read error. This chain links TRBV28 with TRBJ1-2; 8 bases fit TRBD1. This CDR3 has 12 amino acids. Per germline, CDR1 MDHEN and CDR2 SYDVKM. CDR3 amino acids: CASITGGYDYTF. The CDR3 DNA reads TGTGCCAGCATTACAGGGGGTTATGACTACACCTTC.

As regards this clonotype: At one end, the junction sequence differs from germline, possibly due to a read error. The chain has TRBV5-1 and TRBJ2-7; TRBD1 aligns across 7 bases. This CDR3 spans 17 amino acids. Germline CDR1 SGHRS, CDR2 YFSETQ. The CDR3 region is CASSLALLAGGRYEEYF. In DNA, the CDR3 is TGCGCCAGCAGCTTGGCCCTTTTGGCAGGGGGTCGATACGAGGAGTACTTC.

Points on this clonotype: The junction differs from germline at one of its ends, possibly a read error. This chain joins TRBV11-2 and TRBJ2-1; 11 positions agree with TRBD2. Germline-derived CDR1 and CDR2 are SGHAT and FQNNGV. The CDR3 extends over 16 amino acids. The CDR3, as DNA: TGTGTCAGCAGCCGGATGACACTAGCGGGGGAGAATGAGCAGTTCTTC. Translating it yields CVSSRMTLAGENEQFF.

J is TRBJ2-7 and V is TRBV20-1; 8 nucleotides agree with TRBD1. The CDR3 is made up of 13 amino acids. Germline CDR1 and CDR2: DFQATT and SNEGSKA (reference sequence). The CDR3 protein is CRGLTGGSYEQYF. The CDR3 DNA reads TGCAGGGGCCTAACAGGGGGTAGCTACGAGCAGTACTTC.

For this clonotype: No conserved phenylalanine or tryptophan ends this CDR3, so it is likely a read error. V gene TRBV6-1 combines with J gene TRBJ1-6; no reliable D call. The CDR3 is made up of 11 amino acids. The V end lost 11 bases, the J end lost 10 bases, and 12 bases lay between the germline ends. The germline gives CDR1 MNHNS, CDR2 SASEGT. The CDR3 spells CARNLGSPLHY. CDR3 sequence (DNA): TGTGCCCGCAATTTGGGCTCACCCCTCCACTAT.